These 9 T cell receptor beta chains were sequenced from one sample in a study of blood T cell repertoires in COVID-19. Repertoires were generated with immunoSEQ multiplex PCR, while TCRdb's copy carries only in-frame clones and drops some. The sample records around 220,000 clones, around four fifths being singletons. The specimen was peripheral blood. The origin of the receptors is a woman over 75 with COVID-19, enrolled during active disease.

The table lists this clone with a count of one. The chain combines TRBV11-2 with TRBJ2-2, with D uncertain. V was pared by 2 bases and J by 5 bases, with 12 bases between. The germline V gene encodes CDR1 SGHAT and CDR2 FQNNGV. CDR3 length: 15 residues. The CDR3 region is CASSLRRMSTGELFF. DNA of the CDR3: TGTGCCAGCAGCTTACGCAGGATGAGTACCGGGGAGCTGTTTTTT.

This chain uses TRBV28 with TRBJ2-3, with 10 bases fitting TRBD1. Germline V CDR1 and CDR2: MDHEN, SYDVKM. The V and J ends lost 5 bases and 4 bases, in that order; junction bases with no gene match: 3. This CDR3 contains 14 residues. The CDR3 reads CASSRQGASDTQYF. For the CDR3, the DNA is TGTGCCAGCAGTCGACAGGGGGCTTCAGATACGCAGTATTTT.

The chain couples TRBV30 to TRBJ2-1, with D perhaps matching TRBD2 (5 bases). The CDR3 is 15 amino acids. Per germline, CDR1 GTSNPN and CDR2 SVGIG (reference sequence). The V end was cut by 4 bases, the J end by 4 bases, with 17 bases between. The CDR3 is CAWMEAPSPYNEQFF. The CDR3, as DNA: TGTGCCTGGATGGAGGCCCCGAGCCCATACAATGAGCAGTTCTTC.

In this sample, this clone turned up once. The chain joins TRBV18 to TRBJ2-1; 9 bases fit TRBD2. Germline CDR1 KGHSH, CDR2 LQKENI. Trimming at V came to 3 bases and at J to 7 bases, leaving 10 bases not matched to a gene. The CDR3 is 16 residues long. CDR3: CASSPLSSGVKNEQFF. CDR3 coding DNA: TGTGCCAGCTCACCGTTATCTAGCGGGGTGAAAAATGAGCAGTTCTTC.

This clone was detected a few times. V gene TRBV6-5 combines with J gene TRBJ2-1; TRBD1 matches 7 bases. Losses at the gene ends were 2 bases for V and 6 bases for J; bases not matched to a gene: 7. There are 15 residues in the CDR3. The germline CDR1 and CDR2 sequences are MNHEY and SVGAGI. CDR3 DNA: TGTGCCAGCAGTTACGGACAGGACCTAATCAATGAGCAGTTCTTC. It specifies CASSYGQDLINEQFF.

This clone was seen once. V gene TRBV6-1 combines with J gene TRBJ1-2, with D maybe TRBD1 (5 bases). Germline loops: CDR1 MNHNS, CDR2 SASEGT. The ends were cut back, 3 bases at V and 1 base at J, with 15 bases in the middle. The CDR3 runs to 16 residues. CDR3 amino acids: CASSETALGGNYGYTF. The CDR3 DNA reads TGTGCCAGCAGTGAGACCGCGTTGGGGGGTAACTATGGCTACACCTTC.

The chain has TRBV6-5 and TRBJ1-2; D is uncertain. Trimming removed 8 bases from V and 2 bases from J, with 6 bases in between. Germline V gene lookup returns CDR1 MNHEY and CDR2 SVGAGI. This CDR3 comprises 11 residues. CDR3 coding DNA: TGTGCCAGCGGGCGAAACTATGGCTACACCTTC. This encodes CASGRNYGYTF.

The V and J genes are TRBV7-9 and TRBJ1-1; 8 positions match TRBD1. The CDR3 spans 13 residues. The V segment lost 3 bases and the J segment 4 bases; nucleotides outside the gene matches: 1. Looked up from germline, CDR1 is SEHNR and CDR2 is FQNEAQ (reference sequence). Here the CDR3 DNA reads TGTGCCAGCAGCTTCGGACAGGGCACTGAAGCTTTCTTT. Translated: CASSFGQGTEAFF.

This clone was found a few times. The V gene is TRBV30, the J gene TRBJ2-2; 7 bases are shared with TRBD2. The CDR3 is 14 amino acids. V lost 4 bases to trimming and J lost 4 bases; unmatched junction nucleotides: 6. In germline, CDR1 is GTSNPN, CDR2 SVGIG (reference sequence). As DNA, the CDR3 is TGTGCCTGGACCGGAGTAGCGGGCACCGGGGAGCTGTTTTTT. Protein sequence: CAWTGVAGTGELFF.